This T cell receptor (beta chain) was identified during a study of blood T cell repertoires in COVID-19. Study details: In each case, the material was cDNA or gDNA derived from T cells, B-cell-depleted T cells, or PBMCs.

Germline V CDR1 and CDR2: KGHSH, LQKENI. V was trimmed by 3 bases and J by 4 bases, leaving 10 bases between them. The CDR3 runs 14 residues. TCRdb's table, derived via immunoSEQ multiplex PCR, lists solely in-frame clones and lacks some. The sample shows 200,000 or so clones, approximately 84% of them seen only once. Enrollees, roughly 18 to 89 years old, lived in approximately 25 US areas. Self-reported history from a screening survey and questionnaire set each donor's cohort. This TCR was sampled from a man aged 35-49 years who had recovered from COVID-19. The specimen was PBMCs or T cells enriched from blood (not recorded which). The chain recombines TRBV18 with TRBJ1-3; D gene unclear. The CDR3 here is CASSPGLSGNTIYF. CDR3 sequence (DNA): TGTGCCAGCTCACCTGGACTCTCCGGAAACACCATATATTTT.